These 18 T cell receptor beta chains originate from one sample sequenced in a study of T cell changes during pregnancy in multiple sclerosis. Some clones are missing from TCRdb's copy, which holds only in-frame ones; the method was immunoSEQ multiplex PCR. Among some 99,000 clones, 92% were seen once, and the ten largest hold about 2%. This specimen was peripheral blood, taken after pregnancy. Every receptor here comes from a female donor in good health, enrolled as a control in a pregnancy study.

The genes are TRBV19 and TRBJ2-5; 11 bases align to TRBD2. Germline CDR1 LNHDA, CDR2 SQIVND (reference sequence). The V gene end was trimmed by 6 bases and the J gene end by 7 bases; junction bases not matched to a gene: 7. CDR3 length: 14 amino acids. The DNA of the CDR3 is TGTGCCAGTAGACAAACCGGGACTAGCGGGACCCAGTACTTC. Translation gives CASRQTGTSGTQYF. Together with reference TRBV19 and TRBJ2-5, the CDR3 gives the full variable domain: DGGITQSPKYLFRKEGQNVTLSCEQNLNHDAMYWYRQDPGQGLRLIYYSQIVNDFQKGDIAEGYSVSREKKESFPLTVTSAQKNPTAFYLCASRQTGTSGTQYFGPGTRLLVL.

The chain combines TRBV25-1 with TRBJ2-5, with 7 bases matching TRBD1. Germline CDR1 is MGHDK and CDR2 is SYGVNS. After removal of 5 bases from V and 0 bases from J, the junction contained 6 bases not matched to a gene. This CDR3 region has 15 residues. Here the CDR3 reads CASSLGQTYQETQYF. CDR3 in DNA: TGTGCCAGCAGTTTGGGACAGACCTACCAAGAGACCCAGTACTTC.

The table lists this clone with a few counts. CDR3 sequence: CASSPTGNTEAFF. The CDR3 DNA reads TGTGCCAGCTCACCAACAGGAAACACTGAAGCTTTCTTT. The chain employs TRBV18 and TRBJ1-1, with a tentative D call TRBD1 (5 bases). The length of the CDR3 is 13 residues. Per germline, CDR1 KGHSH and CDR2 LQKENI. Trimming pared 2 bases from V and 2 bases from J, leaving 6 bases between.

This clone occurred once. The gene calls are TRBV19 and TRBJ2-1; 8 nucleotides align to TRBD2. After removal of 2 bases from V and 8 bases from J, the junction contained 17 bases not matched to a gene. The CDR3 is 18 amino acids. The germline gives CDR1 LNHDA, CDR2 SQIVND (reference sequence). CDR3 sequence: CASSIYPWGAGEFDEQFF. In nucleotides, the CDR3 is TGTGCCAGTAGTATATACCCCTGGGGAGCGGGAGAGTTTGATGAGCAGTTCTTC.

This clone was seen a single time. The chain is built from TRBV5-5 and TRBJ1-5, with 10 bases identical to TRBD1. CDR1 SGHKS and CDR2 YYEKEE come from the germline V gene (reference sequence). The V and J ends lost 5 bases and 3 bases, in that order; junction bases with no gene match: 5. The CDR3 loop spans 15 amino acids. CDR3 sequence reads: CASRMTGGVNQPQHF. The CDR3 nucleotides are TGTGCCAGCAGGATGACAGGGGGCGTCAATCAGCCCCAGCATTTT.

CDR3 nucleotide sequence: TGCGCCAGCAGCCCCGGGACAGGGGAGAGCAATGAGCAGTTCTTC. It specifies CASSPGTGESNEQFF. J is TRBJ2-1 and V is TRBV5-1; 10 bases are shared with TRBD1. The CDR3 runs 15 residues. CDR1 is SGHRS, CDR2 YFSETQ, per germline. Trimming at V came to 4 bases and at J to 6 bases, leaving 7 bases not matched to a gene.

In its sample, this clone was seen a few times. V gene TRBV7-2 combines with J gene TRBJ2-1; 9 bases match TRBD2. The germline gives CDR1 SGHTA, CDR2 FQGNSA. The CDR3 contains 17 residues. V was clipped by 2 bases and J by 4 bases; unmatched bases: 9. CDR3 nucleotides: TGTGCCAGCAGCTTACCTACTTTTAGCGGGAGATACAATGAGCAGTTCTTC. Its translation is CASSLPTFSGRYNEQFF.

This chain connects TRBV11-3 to TRBJ1-1; D is uncertain. There are 13 residues in the CDR3. The V gene lost 3 bases and the J gene lost 2 bases, with 7 bases spanning the gap. The germline CDR1 and CDR2 sequences are SGHNT and YENEEA. The CDR3 DNA follows: TGTGCCAGCAGCTTTTACGGTAACACTGAAGCTTTCTTT. It specifies CASSFYGNTEAFF. Supplemented by reference TRBV11-3 and TRBJ1-1, the full variable domain reads EAGVVQSPRYKIIEKKQPVAFWCNPISGHNTLYWYLQNLGQGPELLIRYENEEAVDDSQLPKDRFSAERLKGVDSTLKIQPAELGDSAVYLCASSFYGNTEAFFGQGTRLTVV.

The V gene is TRBV4-1, the J gene TRBJ1-4; 7 positions match TRBD1. This CDR3 has 13 residues. J was trimmed by 7 bases and V by 1 base; bases with no gene match: 0. Germline-derived CDR1 and CDR2 are MGHRA and YSYEKL. The CDR3 reads CASSQGQGEKLFF. CDR3 sequence (DNA): TGCGCCAGCAGCCAAGGACAGGGTGAAAAACTGTTTTTT.

This clone was seen a handful of times. The chain links TRBV7-8 to TRBJ2-3, with D perhaps matching TRBD2 (5 bases). Per the germline V gene, CDR1 is SGHVS and CDR2 is FQNEAQ. Trimming took off 7 bases at V and 3 bases at J, with 20 bases between the two ends. The CDR3 consists of 16 residues. The CDR3 region is CASTEPRRGSTDTQYF. As DNA, the CDR3 is TGTGCCAGCACCGAGCCCCGTCGGGGTTCAACAGATACGCAGTATTTT. The complete variable domain, with remaining parts taken from reference TRBV7-8 and TRBJ2-3, reads GAGVSQSPRYKVAKRGQDVALRCDPISGHVSLFWYQQALGQGPEFLTYFQNEAQLDKSGLPSDRFFAERPEGSVSTLKIQRTQQEDSAVYLCASTEPRRGSTDTQYFGPGTRLTVL.

The CDR3 bases are TGTGCCAGCAGCGCGTCCTACGAGCAGTACTTC. Its translation is CASSASYEQYF. The chain employs TRBV6-6 and TRBJ2-7; D gene unclear. The V end was cut by 6 bases, the J end by 1 base, with 4 bases between. Per the germline V gene, CDR1 is MNHNY and CDR2 is SVGAGI (reference sequence). The CDR3 sequence is 11 residues long.

This rearrangement joins TRBV5-1 to TRBJ2-5; 7 bases match TRBD2. This CDR3 contains 15 residues. CDR1 is SGHRS and CDR2 is YFSETQ in the germline V gene. After removal of 2 bases from V and 2 bases from J, the junction contained 6 bases not matched to a gene. In DNA form, the CDR3 reads TGCGCCAGCAGCTTTGGGGGGGGACTACAAGAGACCCAGTACTTC. Its translation is CASSFGGGLQETQYF.

This chain connects TRBV5-1 to TRBJ2-5; TRBD2 agrees at 10 bases. The CDR3 sequence is 17 residues long. After removal of 0 bases from V and 5 bases from J, the junction contained 10 bases not matched to a gene. CDR1 is SGHRS, CDR2 YFSETQ, per germline. CDR3 DNA sequence: TGCGCCAGCAGCTTGGGTCCTAGCGGGGGTGGTTTCGAGACCCAGTACTTC. Amino acid sequence: CASSLGPSGGGFETQYF. The complete variable domain, with remaining parts taken from reference TRBV5-1 and TRBJ2-5, reads KAGVTQTPRYLIKTRGQQVTLSCSPISGHRSVSWYQQTPGQGLQFLFEYFSETQRNKGNFPGRFSGRQFSNSRSEMNVSTLELGDSALYLCASSLGPSGGGFETQYFGPGTRLLVL.

This clone has just a few counts. The chain carries TRBV25-1 and TRBJ1-6, with 10 bases identical to TRBD1. Germline CDR1 MGHDK, CDR2 SYGVNS. After removal of 1 base from V and 8 bases from J, the junction contained 5 bases not matched to a gene. The length of the CDR3 is 16 residues. CDR3 nucleotide sequence: TGTGCCAGCAGTGAATTGGTTGGGACAGGGGATTCACCCCTCCACTTT. Translation gives CASSELVGTGDSPLHF.

This chain uses TRBV28 with TRBJ1-5; D is perhaps TRBD1 (5 bases). Germline-derived CDR1 and CDR2 are MDHEN and SYDVKM. V dropped 6 bases and J dropped 7 bases, with 19 bases sitting between them. CDR3 length equals 15 residues. The CDR3 sequence: CASRPPKGLGQPQHF. The CDR3 DNA reads as TGTGCCAGCAGACCCCCTAAGGGGTTGGGGCAGCCCCAGCATTTT.

The chain employs TRBV19 and TRBJ2-1; tentative D call: TRBD2 (6 bases). CDR3 length: 13 residues. V lost 8 bases and J lost 6, with 14 bases in between. Germline V gene lookup returns CDR1 LNHDA and CDR2 SQIVND (reference sequence). The CDR3 sequence is CASSLAAGNEQFF. The CDR3 DNA sequence: TGTGCCAGTTCGCTTGCAGCGGGCAATGAGCAGTTCTTC.

The chain has TRBV6-1 and TRBJ2-7; TRBD2 is a possible D gene (5 bases). Germline values: CDR1 MNHNS, CDR2 SASEGT. Trimming shortened V by 5 bases and J by 7 bases, and 9 bases separated the two germline ends. This CDR3 comprises 11 residues. The CDR3 region has the DNA TGTGCCAGCAGTTGGAGAGGGGAGCAGTACTTC. This gives the protein CASSWRGEQYF.

The chain joins TRBV6-1 to TRBJ2-2; tentatively, D is TRBD1 (6 bases). The CDR3 is 15 residues long. CDR1 and CDR2 (germline): MNHNS, SASEGT. The V end lost 6 bases, the J end lost 5 bases, and 16 bases lay between the germline ends. CDR3 in DNA: TGTGCCAGCAGGTTAACAGGGCCGCAGACCGGGGAGCTGTTTTTT. Translating gives CASRLTGPQTGELFF.